Ten or more counts support the clone carrying this TCR beta chain. The data stem from a study of Graves' ophthalmopathy and Graves' hyperthyroidism. Trimming removed 0 bases at V and 8 bases at J, with 6 bases between. The CDR3 covers 13 residues. Germline V gene sequence: CDR1 SGHRS, CDR2 YFSETQ. From RNA, the CDR3 regions of TCR beta chains were amplified and sequenced. RT-PCR was first run with HTBI primers, then multiplex PCR in a second round. One entry per CDR3 protein, called by TCRdb with MiXCR from the multiplex PCR reads. This table has some 360,000 distinct CDR3 sequences, approximately 18% appearing once.

The chain is built from TRBV5-1 and TRBJ1-6, with a tentative D call TRBD1 (6 bases). The clonotype comes from an adult woman with stable Graves' hyperthyroidism. The specimen sequenced was peripheral blood. CDR3 sequence: CASSLDRDSPLHF. The CDR3 DNA reads TGCGCCAGCAGCTTGGACAGGGATTCACCCCTCCACTTT. Complete variable domain (other parts from reference TRBV5-1 and TRBJ1-6): KAGVTQTPRYLIKTRGQQVTLSCSPISGHRSVSWYQQTPGQGLQFLFEYFSETQRNKGNFPGRFSGRQFSNSRSEMNVSTLELGDSALYLCASSLDRDSPLHFGNGTRLTVT.